This T cell receptor beta chain was captured by sequencing in a study of blood T cell repertoires in COVID-19. About the study: Samples came from the United States, Italy and Spain, spanning acute and convalescent COVID-19. PBMCs, B-cell-depleted T cells, or T cells provided the cDNA or gDNA that made up the material.

Authors' processing steps: Estimation of nucleated cell counts was performed using reference gene primer amplification. TCRdb's copy holds only in-frame clones and misses some; the assay was immunoSEQ multiplex PCR. For V, J and clone size, that table is used; D and trimming come from the DNA. This sample has 250,000 or so clones, with about nine tenths found just once. The sample taken for sequencing was peripheral blood. The sequence derives from a woman aged 55 to 70 with acute or convalescent COVID-19.

The CDR3 loop is CASSPSRLEKLFF. The CDR3 bases are TGTGCCAGCTCACCATCCCGACTTGAAAAACTGTTTTTT. The chain uses TRBV18 and TRBJ1-4, with D hard to call. Germline loops: CDR1 KGHSH, CDR2 LQKENI. Deletions cut 2 bases from V and 7 bases from J, with 8 bases between. This CDR3 is built from 13 residues.